Below, 14 T cell receptor beta chains from the same sample are listed, as sequenced in a study of spatial heterogeneity in lung cancer. Noted time point: sample taken at primary tumor resection. The sequenced material consisted of unsorted whole RNA from tumor, nontumor lung or frozen PBMC. One entry per CDR3 protein, called by TCRdb with MiXCR from the 5' RACE reads. The repertoire holds 4,000 or so distinct CDR3 sequences, with 20% to 25% as singletons. Sequenced material: normal lung tissue next to the tumor, taken at surgery. Source of these receptors: a female donor with early-stage non-small cell lung cancer.

This clonotype was seen many times. This sequence joins TRBV20-1 and TRBJ2-7; D not certain. The CDR3 extends over 12 amino acids. The germline V gene has CDR1 DFQATT and CDR2 SNEGSKA (reference sequence). The CDR3 sequence: CSAKAASYEQYF. The DNA for the CDR3 is TGCAGCGCCAAGGCAGCTTCCTACGAGCAGTACTTC.

By sample share, this clonotype is medium-sized. This chain connects TRBV7-2 to TRBJ2-1; TRBD1 might be the D (5 bases). This CDR3 is 13 amino acids long. Trimming removed 0 bases from V and 14 bases from J, with 14 bases in between. The germline V gene has CDR1 SGHTA and CDR2 FQGNSA. CDR3 loop: CASSLAIREREFF. The CDR3 DNA sequence: TGTGCCAGCAGCTTAGCGATCAGGGAACGGGAGTTCTTC.

This clonotype is deemed medium-sized. The gene calls are TRBV6-6 and TRBJ2-1; D unresolved. In germline, CDR1 is MNHNY, CDR2 SVGAGI (reference sequence). CDR3 length equals 12 residues. Trimming shortened V by 5 bases and J by 10 bases, and 12 bases separated the two germline ends. CDR3 bases: TGTGCCAGCAGTCCCTTTAGCAGGGAGCAGTTCTTC. Its translation: CASSPFSREQFF.

This chain links TRBV29-1 with TRBJ2-1, with D uncertain. This CDR3 region has 12 residues. V was shortened by 1 base and J by 4 bases, with 5 bases between the two germline ends. Germline CDR1 is SQVTM and CDR2 is ANQGSEA. The CDR3 DNA follows: TGCAGCGTTGAAGGCCAATACAATGAGCAGTTCTTC. Encoded protein: CSVEGQYNEQFF.

The rearrangement links TRBV20-1 to TRBJ2-7; a weak D match, TRBD2 (6 bases). Between the trimmed V and J ends, which lost 3 bases and 3 bases, there was a span of 12 bases. CDR3 length: 13 residues. Germline V gene lookup returns CDR1 DFQATT and CDR2 SNEGSKA (reference sequence). CDR3 in DNA: TGCAGTGCTAGCGATCAGCGGGTCTACGAGCAGTACTTC. Translated: CSASDQRVYEQYF.

By sample share, this clonotype is medium-sized. The gene calls are TRBV11-1 and TRBJ2-4; 8 nucleotides agree with TRBD1. Trimming took 5 bases from V and 7 from J; bases not matched to a gene: 10. Looked up from germline, CDR1 is SGHAT and CDR2 is FQDESV (reference sequence). The CDR3 sequence is 15 residues long. CDR3 DNA sequence: TGTGCCAGCAGCGGCAGGACAGGGCCAGGGAACATTCAGTACTTC. Protein: CASSGRTGPGNIQYF.

V usage is TRBV29-1 and J usage is TRBJ2-5; no definite D call. Trimming stripped 4 bases from V and 2 bases from J, with 11 bases between. Germline V gene sequence: CDR1 SQVTM, CDR2 ANQGSEA. CDR3 length equals 13 residues. The chain's CDR3 is CSVVGRLQETQYF. CDR3 DNA sequence: TGCAGCGTTGTAGGAAGGTTACAAGAGACCCAGTACTTC.

By sample fraction, this clonotype is medium-sized. The rearrangement links TRBV12-3 or TRBV12-4 to TRBJ1-5; D is unresolved. Trimming took off 3 bases at V and 6 bases at J, with 6 bases between the two ends. The CDR3 contains 12 residues. CDR3: CASSLVGQPQHF. The CDR3 nucleotides read TGTGCCAGCAGTTTGGTGGGTCAGCCCCAGCATTTT.

In this sample, this clonotype turned up many times. The chain is built from TRBV6-5 and TRBJ1-4; D is undetermined. The V gene lost 0 bases and the J gene lost 8 bases, with 13 bases spanning the gap. The CDR3 contains 15 residues. Germline lookup yields CDR1 MNHEY and CDR2 SVGAGI. CDR3 nucleotides: TGTGCCAGCAGTTACTCGATAGGGATGGGGGAAAAACTGTTTTTT. Translated, it gives CASSYSIGMGEKLFF.

This clonotype rates as medium-sized. The chain employs TRBV2 and TRBJ1-2; 7 bases map to TRBD1. CDR3 length equals 14 residues. With 2 bases clipped from V and 4 bases from J, the junction kept 4 bases outside the gene matches. CDR1 and CDR2 from the germline V gene are SNHLY and FYNNEI. The CDR3 DNA sequence: TGTGCCAGCAGTGAAAGGGGACAGCCCTATGGCTACACCTTC. Translated, it gives CASSERGQPYGYTF.

This clonotype was seen ten or more times. The chain couples TRBV5-6 to TRBJ2-1; tentatively, D is TRBD2 (5 bases). Germline CDR1 SGHDT, CDR2 YYEEEE. CDR3 length equals 17 residues. With 3 bases removed from V and 4 bases from J, the gap between germline ends came to 20 bases. CDR3 DNA sequence: TGTGCCAGCAGCTCCCCGGGCCCTGGAGGCCCGTACAATGAGCAGTTCTTC. Its protein product is CASSSPGPGGPYNEQFF.

This clonotype ranks as medium-sized (0.01 to 0.1%). The chain couples TRBV7-2 to TRBJ2-7; tentative D call: TRBD2 (6 bases). The CDR3 is 14 amino acids. Looked up from germline, CDR1 is SGHTA and CDR2 is FQGNSA. V lost 4 bases and J 3 bases, leaving 13 bases between the germline ends. The CDR3 coding sequence is TGTGCCAGCAGCTCACCCGGGACTTTCTACGAGCAGTACTTC. Residues: CASSSPGTFYEQYF.

This clonotype was detected only a few times. V gene TRBV9 combines with J gene TRBJ1-4; no firm D call. Germline V lookup: CDR1 SGDLS, CDR2 YYNGEE. The CDR3 has 14 residues. The V gene lost 3 bases and the J gene lost 0 bases, with 6 bases spanning the gap. Here the CDR3 DNA reads TGTGCCAGCAGCGGACTTGCAACTAATGAAAAACTGTTTTTT. This sequence encodes CASSGLATNEKLFF.

This clonotype was counted between two and nine times. The chain links TRBV7-2 to TRBJ2-2, with 11 bases matching TRBD1. The germline CDR1 and CDR2 sequences are SGHTA and FQGNSA. Unmatched junction bases numbered 8, after V lost 5 bases and J lost 6 bases. This CDR3 has 16 amino acids. The CDR3 loop reads CASSPRTGGRPGELFF. In nucleotides, the CDR3 is TGTGCCAGCAGCCCTAGGACAGGGGGCCGACCCGGGGAGCTGTTTTTT.